This entry lists 27 T cell receptor beta chains sequenced from one sample in a study of cytomegalovirus exposure and HLA in healthy donors. Use of 60 Vbeta and 13 Jbeta primers characterized the PCR. Some clones are missing from TCRdb's copy, which holds only in-frame ones; the method was immunoSEQ multiplex PCR. This table holds 100,000 to 150,000 clones, about 10% found once. Sequencing was done on a sample of PBMCs. These receptors were taken from a woman in her late teens or twenties in good health and CMV-seropositive.

The V gene is TRBV28, the J gene TRBJ2-7; TRBD2 matches 12 bases. V gave up 4 bases and J gave up 0 bases; unmatched junction bases: 4. The CDR3 loop spans 16 amino acids. Germline V gives CDR1 MDHEN, CDR2 SYDVKM. CDR3 region: CASSYGLAGSSYEQYF. CDR3 bases: TGTGCCAGCAGTTACGGACTAGCGGGGAGCTCCTACGAGCAGTACTTC. Based on the CDR3 plus reference TRBV28 and TRBJ2-7, the full variable domain is DVKVTQSSRYLVKRTGEKVFLECVQDMDHENMFWYRQDPGLGLRLIYFSYDVKMKEKGDIPEGYSVSREKKERFSLILESASTNQTSMYLCASSYGLAGSSYEQYFGPGTRLTVT.

This chain joins TRBV5-8 and TRBJ1-1; D remains unclear. The CDR3 length is 13 residues. V lost 4 bases, J lost 1 base, and 8 bases lay in between. Looked up from germline, CDR1 is SGHTS and CDR2 is YDEGEE. CDR3 nucleotides: TGTGCCAGCAGCCTGACGGGGAACACTGAAGCTTTCTTT. Its protein is CASSLTGNTEAFF.

The chain links TRBV5-1 to TRBJ2-3; 7 positions agree with TRBD2. CDR3 length equals 16 residues. CDR1 is SGHRS, CDR2 YFSETQ, per germline. The V gene end was trimmed by 0 bases and the J gene end by 6 bases; junction bases not matched to a gene: 10. CDR3 nucleotides: TGCGCCAGCAGCTTGGCTTTGACTAGCCAGACGGATACGCAGTATTTT. This sequence encodes CASSLALTSQTDTQYF.

The table lists this clone with a few counts. V is TRBV7-6 and J is TRBJ2-7; D possibly corresponds to TRBD1 (5 bases). This CDR3 comprises 15 residues. V lost 1 base and J 1 base, leaving 11 bases between the germline ends. Germline V gene lookup returns CDR1 SGHVS and CDR2 FNYEAQ. The CDR3 region has the DNA TGTGCCAGCAGCTTAGGACAGTCCTATTCCTACGAGCAGTACTTC. This gives the protein CASSLGQSYSYEQYF.

The chain carries TRBV6-1 and TRBJ2-5; TRBD1 might be the D (5 bases). This CDR3 spans 13 amino acids. V was shortened by 11 bases and J by 4 bases, with 17 bases between the two germline ends. Germline-derived CDR1 and CDR2 are MNHNS and SASEGT. The CDR3 is CAPRWGRGETQYF. CDR3 in DNA: TGTGCCCCCCGGTGGGGAAGGGGAGAGACCCAGTACTTC.

The gene calls are TRBV14 and TRBJ2-6; no reliable D call. Per germline, CDR1 SGHDN and CDR2 FVKESK. V lost 0 bases, J lost 0 bases, and 6 bases lay in between. The CDR3 has 16 amino acids. CDR3 region: CASSQEFVSGANVLTF. In DNA form, the CDR3 reads TGTGCCAGCAGCCAAGAGTTCGTCTCTGGGGCCAACGTCCTGACTTTC.

The table lists this clone with a few counts. The rearrangement joins TRBV7-9 to TRBJ2-1, with TRBD1 identical over 8 bases. The ends lost 3 bases at V and 10 bases at J; junction bases unmatched: 2. CDR3 size: 12 residues. Germline CDR1 reads SEHNR; CDR2 reads FQNEAQ (reference sequence). CDR3 nucleotides: TGTGCCAGCAGCTTCGGACAGGGAGAGCAGTTCTTC. It encodes CASSFGQGEQFF.

This clone was seen a handful of times. This rearrangement joins TRBV5-1 to TRBJ1-4, with 7 nucleotides matching TRBD1. V lost 4 bases, J lost 8 bases, and 14 bases stayed unmatched. Germline-derived CDR1 and CDR2 are SGHRS and YFSETQ. This CDR3 spans 16 amino acids. Here the CDR3 reads CASSLTGTEVGEKLFF. DNA for the CDR3: TGCGCCAGCAGCCTGACAGGGACCGAGGTGGGGGAAAAACTGTTTTTT.

The V and J genes are TRBV5-4 and TRBJ1-3, with D unresolved. Germline V gene lookup returns CDR1 SGHNT and CDR2 YYREEE (reference sequence). Trimming removed 2 bases from V and 2 bases from J, with 8 bases in between. There are 14 residues in the CDR3. The CDR3 bases are TGTGCCAGCAGCTTACTGAAAGCTGGAAACACCATATATTTT. This encodes CASSLLKAGNTIYF. The full variable domain, its missing parts supplied by reference TRBV5-4 and TRBJ1-3, is ETGVTQSPTHLIKTRGQQVTLRCSSQSGHNTVSWYQQALGQGPQFIFQYYREEENGRGNFPPRFSGLQFPNYSSELNVNALELDDSALYLCASSLLKAGNTIYFGEGSWLTVV.

This rearrangement joins TRBV7-8 to TRBJ1-1, with D unresolved. The CDR3 runs to 16 residues. V lost 10 bases, J lost 1 base, and 22 bases lay in between. Germline CDR1 and CDR2: SGHVS and FQNEAQ. The CDR3 nucleotides are TGTGCCACATCATATCAACCCGCTTACGGGAACACTGAAGCTTTCTTT. Amino acids: CATSYQPAYGNTEAFF.

This sequence joins TRBV5-8 and TRBJ2-2, with D perhaps matching TRBD2 (6 bases). This CDR3 is built from 15 residues. V lost 2 bases to trimming and J lost 3 bases, with 11 bases between them. Germline lookup yields CDR1 SGHTS and CDR2 YDEGEE. The CDR3 spells CASSFYGTHTGELFF. The CDR3 bases are TGTGCCAGCAGCTTCTACGGGACTCACACCGGGGAGCTGTTTTTT.

The J gene is TRBJ1-4, the V gene TRBV19; D gene unclear. In germline, CDR1 is LNHDA, CDR2 SQIVND (reference sequence). The V end was cut by 9 bases, the J end by 0 bases, with 11 bases between. The CDR3 spans 14 residues. The DNA for the CDR3 is TGTGCCAGCGGTACCTTTACAACTAATGAAAAACTGTTTTTT. Translation gives CASGTFTTNEKLFF.

This clone was detected only a few times. The chain has TRBV10-3 and TRBJ2-5, with D maybe TRBD2 (6 bases). The CDR3 covers 15 residues. V was cut by 3 bases and J by 4 bases, with 15 bases left in between. CDR1 and CDR2 from the germline V gene are ENHRY and SYGVKD. The chain's CDR3 is CAISDIRDGGETQYF. The CDR3 DNA is TGTGCCATCAGTGATATCAGGGACGGGGGAGAGACCCAGTACTTC.

The rearrangement links TRBV18 to TRBJ2-7; maybe TRBD1 (5 bases). Trimming took off 6 bases at V and 2 bases at J, with 14 bases between the two ends. Germline V gives CDR1 KGHSH, CDR2 LQKENI. There are 14 residues in the CDR3. As DNA, the CDR3 is TGTGCCAGCTCTCCGACAGCTACAACCTACGAGCAGTACTTC. Residues: CASSPTATTYEQYF. Full variable domain (outside the CDR3, taken from reference TRBV18 and TRBJ2-7): NAGVMQNPRHLVRRRGQEARLRCSPMKGHSHVYWYRQLPEEGLKFMVYLQKENIIDESGMPKERFSAEFPKEGPSILRIQQVVRGDSAAYFCASSPTATTYEQYFGPGTRLTVT.

This clone was recorded a few times. The chain uses TRBV6-1 and TRBJ2-7, with D tentatively TRBD1 (6 bases). This CDR3 comprises 17 residues. Germline CDR1 and CDR2: MNHNS and SASEGT. Trimming took 0 bases from V and 0 from J, leaving 15 bases between them. The CDR3 DNA reads TGTGCCAGCAGTGAAGCGCTTGGACAGACGTACTCCTACGAGCAGTACTTC. It translates to CASSEALGQTYSYEQYF.

This clone showed up just a few times. This chain uses TRBV28 with TRBJ1-1; D remains ambiguous. The CDR3 loop spans 15 amino acids. The germline V gene has CDR1 MDHEN and CDR2 SYDVKM. Trimming removed 4 bases at V and 2 bases at J, with 14 bases between. The CDR3 DNA reads TGTGCCAGCAGTTCCTCGGGGAAGGAAAACACTGAAGCTTTCTTT. It is translated as CASSSSGKENTEAFF.

J is TRBJ2-2 and V is TRBV15; 7 nucleotides match TRBD1. Germline CDR1 reads LNHNV; CDR2 reads YYDKDF (reference sequence). The CDR3 loop spans 14 amino acids. The trim removed 0 bases at V and 7 bases at J, leaving 2 bases unmatched. The CDR3 loop reads CATSRDRGIGELFF. In DNA form, the CDR3 reads TGTGCCACCAGCAGAGACAGGGGGATCGGGGAGCTGTTTTTT.

This clone was observed a handful of times. The chain uses TRBV2 and TRBJ2-1; TRBD1 might be the D (5 bases). This CDR3 is built from 14 residues. Germline V gene sequence: CDR1 SNHLY, CDR2 FYNNEI. The V end lost 7 bases, the J end lost 6 bases, and 16 bases lay between the germline ends. This CDR3 reads CASTLEGEPNEQFF. The CDR3, as DNA: TGTGCCAGCACCCTCGAAGGGGAACCCAATGAGCAGTTCTTC.

This clone was counted only a few times. The chain has TRBV28 and TRBJ2-5; D is possibly TRBD2 (5 bases). The V gene's germline CDR1 is MDHEN and CDR2 SYDVKM. V lost 10 bases and J lost 5, with 11 bases in between. The CDR3 extends over 11 amino acids. The DNA of the CDR3 is TGTGCCACCTATCGGAGGGAGACCCAGTACTTC. It specifies CATYRRETQYF.

This clone has more than one count but fewer than ten. The J gene is TRBJ2-2, the V gene TRBV10-1, with D perhaps matching TRBD2 (6 bases). Germline CDR1 is WNHNN and CDR2 is SYGVQD (reference sequence). Between the trimmed V and J ends, which lost 2 bases and 2 bases, there was a span of 9 bases. The CDR3 is 15 amino acids. The DNA of the CDR3 is TGCGCCAGCAGTGAGGACGGGAGCAACACCGGGGAGCTGTTTTTT. This gives the protein CASSEDGSNTGELFF.

The chain has TRBV7-2 and TRBJ2-1, with D perhaps matching TRBD2 (6 bases). The V and J ends lost 5 bases and 6 bases respectively, with 14 bases between them. There are 14 residues in the CDR3. CDR1 SGHTA and CDR2 FQGNSA come from the germline V gene. The CDR3 region has the DNA TGTGCCAGCAGCGTAAAGGTGCGGGGCAATGAGCAGTTCTTC. Protein: CASSVKVRGNEQFF.

Only a few counts were recorded for this clone. The CDR3 protein is CASSQGGRETQYF. CDR3 DNA sequence: TGCGCCAGCAGCCAAGGGGGGCGAGAGACCCAGTACTTC. V gene TRBV4-1 combines with J gene TRBJ2-5; tentatively, D is TRBD1 (6 bases). V dropped 1 base and J dropped 4 bases, with 7 bases sitting between them. Germline lookup yields CDR1 MGHRA and CDR2 YSYEKL. The CDR3 consists of 13 residues.

This clone has more than one count but fewer than ten. The genes are TRBV5-1 and TRBJ2-1; 8 nucleotides match TRBD1. V lost 0 bases to trimming and J lost 8 bases; unmatched junction nucleotides: 10. The germline V gene encodes CDR1 SGHRS and CDR2 YFSETQ. The CDR3 contains 16 residues. The CDR3 loop is CASSLGAGGISDEQFF. CDR3 coding DNA: TGCGCCAGCAGCTTGGGGGCAGGGGGCATTTCTGATGAGCAGTTCTTC.

The sample holds a few counts of this clone. The CDR3 protein is CASSDRGTTGELFF. CDR3 nucleotides: TGTGCCAGCAGTGATCGGGGGACCACCGGGGAGCTGTTTTTT. V is TRBV6-1 and J is TRBJ2-2, with D possibly TRBD2 on 6 matching bases. Between the trimmed V and J ends, which lost 3 bases and 4 bases, there was a span of 9 bases. This CDR3 has 14 residues. CDR1 and CDR2 from the germline V gene are MNHNS and SASEGT.

This chain links TRBV28 with TRBJ1-1; the D is unclear. Germline values: CDR1 MDHEN, CDR2 SYDVKM. With 2 bases removed from V and 0 bases from J, the gap between germline ends came to 4 bases. The CDR3 length is 13 residues. CDR3 in amino acids: CASSLPLNTEAFF. CDR3 DNA: TGTGCCAGCAGTTTACCCTTGAACACTGAAGCTTTCTTT. Complete variable domain (other parts from reference TRBV28 and TRBJ1-1): DVKVTQSSRYLVKRTGEKVFLECVQDMDHENMFWYRQDPGLGLRLIYFSYDVKMKEKGDIPEGYSVSREKKERFSLILESASTNQTSMYLCASSLPLNTEAFFGQGTRLTVV.

In this sample, this clone turned up a few times. This chain joins TRBV2 and TRBJ1-1; D remains ambiguous. V was cut by 4 bases and J by 1 base, with 7 bases left in between. This CDR3 region has 13 residues. Germline CDR1 SNHLY, CDR2 FYNNEI. DNA of the CDR3: TGTGCCAGCAGTGTGGAGGGGAACACTGAAGCTTTCTTT. This translates into CASSVEGNTEAFF.

This clone was detected only a few times. The chain couples TRBV30 to TRBJ2-7, with TRBD2 matching 14 bases. Germline lookup yields CDR1 GTSNPN and CDR2 SVGIG (reference sequence). V shed 4 bases, J shed 5 bases, and the junction held 7 bases outside the gene matches. CDR3 size: 15 residues. CDR3 residues: CAWNSGTSGSNEQYF. In DNA, the CDR3 is TGTGCCTGGAATTCCGGGACTAGCGGGAGCAACGAGCAGTACTTC.